This TCR beta chain comes out of a study of molecular identifiers for immune sequencing clone quantification. At the level of the study: Replicates partitioned RNA from about 20,000 or 100,000 naive CD8 cells into five parts, sequencing four. Whole-study findings and limits: In naive cells, clones above 20 RNA copies held under 1% of molecules, whereas in effector cells they held over 99%. Researchers reportedly could pick up spiked Jurkat TCR RNA from one cell mixed into one million naive cells.

Preparation of naive CD8 libraries involved roughly 19,000 to 1,100,000 sorted cells and 10%, 30% or 50% RNA. The CDR3 sequence is 17 residues long. V was clipped by 0 bases and J by 5 bases; unmatched bases: 6. Germline assignment: CDR1 LGHNA and CDR2 YSLEER. Via MiXCR, TCRdb re-called the PCR reads, giving one row per CDR3 protein. The sample holds more than 250,000 distinct CDR3 sequences, about a fifth seen once. To note about this clonotype: What it recognizes is unknown.

The chain recombines TRBV4-3 with TRBJ2-3; TRBD2 matches 12 bases. This TCR was recovered from a human donor in good health. Some libraries in this study had Jurkat cell RNA spiked in. Sample: naive CD8+ T cells from blood, with Jurkat cell RNA spiked in. The sample's subset: FACS-sorted CD8+CD4-CCR7+CD45RA+ naive T cells. CDR3: CASSQDLLAGGGDTQYF. CDR3 nucleotide sequence: TGCGCCAGCAGCCAAGATTTACTAGCGGGGGGAGGAGATACGCAGTATTTT.